The rows below give T cell receptor beta chains drawn from one sample of a study of immune evolution from preneoplasia to lung adenocarcinoma. Produced via immunoSEQ multiplex PCR; TCRdb's table is partial and in-frame only. The data contain roughly 5,000 clones, around 80% of them singletons. Material for sequencing was FFPE normal lung tissue adjacent to the tumor. The receptors originated from a person aged 50-70 years with lung adenocarcinoma. The CDR3 runs from the conserved cysteine through the conserved F or W. D genes are given only for firm matches. For some rows the clone size is stated as once, few or many, or as a class when expanded; others skip it.

CDR3aa: CASSLEASNQPQHF
CDR3nt: TGTGCCAGCAGCTTAGAAGCGAGCAATCAGCCCCAGCATTTT
j_gene: TRBJ1-5
d_gene: -
abundance: -
v_gene: TRBV7-8

CDR3aa: CASSRGQTYQETQYF
CDR3nt: TGTGCCAGCTCACGGGGACAGACGTACCAAGAGACCCAGTACTTC
j_gene: TRBJ2-5
d_gene: TRBD1
abundance: -
v_gene: TRBV18

CDR3aa: CAWRFKREGREQYF
CDR3nt: TGTGCCTGGAGGTTCAAGCGGGAGGGCCGGGAGCAGTACTTC
j_gene: TRBJ2-7
d_gene: TRBD2
abundance: -
v_gene: TRBV30

CDR3aa: CATSIDRGSYNEQFF
CDR3nt: TGTGCCACCAGTATCGACAGGGGGTCCTACAATGAGCAGTTCTTC
j_gene: TRBJ2-1
d_gene: TRBD1
abundance: -
v_gene: TRBV15

CDR3aa: CASSISRAWNTIYF
CDR3nt: TGTGCCAGTAGTATATCCAGGGCATGGAACACCATATATTTT
j_gene: TRBJ1-3
d_gene: -
abundance: -
v_gene: TRBV19

CDR3aa: CATSRDGGNNEQFF
CDR3nt: TGTGCCACCAGCAGAGATGGGGGCAACAATGAGCAGTTCTTC
j_gene: TRBJ2-1
d_gene: -
abundance: -
v_gene: TRBV15

CDR3aa: CASSPGVITEAFF
CDR3nt: TGCGCCAGCAGCCCTGGGGTTATCACTGAAGCTTTCTTT
j_gene: TRBJ1-1
d_gene: -
abundance: -
v_gene: TRBV5-1

CDR3aa: CASNLTGELFF
CDR3nt: TGTGCTAGCAACTTAACCGGGGAGCTGTTTTTT
j_gene: TRBJ2-2
d_gene: -
abundance: -
v_gene: TRBV5-6

CDR3aa: CASMREGTQYF
CDR3nt: TGTGCCAGCATGCGGGAGGGGACGCAGTATTTT
j_gene: TRBJ2-3
d_gene: TRBD2
abundance: -
v_gene: TRBV7-9

CDR3aa: CASSEYPGAGELFF
CDR3nt: TGCGCCAGCAGTGAGTATCCAGGGGCCGGGGAGCTGTTTTTT
j_gene: TRBJ2-2
d_gene: -
abundance: -
v_gene: TRBV10-1

CDR3aa: CASSSKDRARDIQYF
CDR3nt: TGTGCCAGCAGCTCGAAGGACAGGGCCAGGGACATTCAGTACTTC
j_gene: TRBJ2-4
d_gene: TRBD1
abundance: -
v_gene: TRBV13

CDR3aa: CASSPGLAGSGELFF
CDR3nt: TGTGCCAGCAGCCCGGGGCTAGCGGGATCTGGGGAGCTGTTTTTT
j_gene: TRBJ2-2
d_gene: TRBD2
abundance: -
v_gene: TRBV7-9

CDR3aa: CASRAMNTEAFF
CDR3nt: TGTGCCAGTAGAGCGATGAACACTGAAGCTTTCTTT
j_gene: TRBJ1-1
d_gene: -
abundance: -
v_gene: TRBV19

CDR3aa: CASSLSSSNNQPQHF
CDR3nt: TGTGCCAGCAGCTTATCATCCAGTAACAATCAGCCCCAGCATTTT
j_gene: TRBJ1-5
d_gene: -
abundance: -
v_gene: TRBV7-2

CDR3aa: CASSPYRENTEAFF
CDR3nt: TGCGCCAGCAGCCCATACAGGGAGAACACTGAAGCTTTCTTT
j_gene: TRBJ1-1
d_gene: -
abundance: -
v_gene: TRBV5-1

CDR3aa: CAWTNGGTSIETQYF
CDR3nt: TGTGCCTGGACCAACGGCGGGACTAGTATCGAGACCCAGTACTTC
j_gene: TRBJ2-5
d_gene: TRBD2
abundance: -
v_gene: TRBV30

CDR3aa: CASSLEFSDTQYF
CDR3nt: TGCGCCAGCAGCTTGGAATTCTCAGATACGCAGTATTTT
j_gene: TRBJ2-3
d_gene: -
abundance: once
v_gene: TRBV5-1

CDR3aa: CASSDPLAGGRETQYF
CDR3nt: TGTGCCAGCAGCGACCCTCTAGCGGGAGGTAGGGAGACCCAGTACTTC
j_gene: TRBJ2-5
d_gene: TRBD2
abundance: -
v_gene: TRBV14

CDR3aa: CASGRGLHYEQYF
CDR3nt: TGTGCCAGCGGTAGGGGGCTCCACTACGAGCAGTACTTC
j_gene: TRBJ2-7
d_gene: TRBD1
abundance: -
v_gene: TRBV28

CDR3aa: CAGTWTSGRTGELFF
CDR3nt: TGTGCCGGGACCTGGACTAGCGGGAGAACCGGGGAGCTGTTTTTT
j_gene: TRBJ2-2
d_gene: TRBD2
abundance: -
v_gene: TRBV6-1

CDR3aa: CASSLMGPSYEQYF
CDR3nt: TGTGCCAGCAGTTTAATGGGACCTTCCTACGAGCAGTACTTC
j_gene: TRBJ2-7
d_gene: -
abundance: -
v_gene: TRBV27

CDR3aa: CASSYGLFTDTQYF
CDR3nt: TGTGCCAGCAGTTACGGATTGTTCACAGATACGCAGTATTTT
j_gene: TRBJ2-3
d_gene: -
abundance: once
v_gene: TRBV6-5

CDR3aa: CASSLDGSSEQFF
CDR3nt: TGTGCCAGCAGCTTAGATGGGTCGAGCGAGCAGTTCTTC
j_gene: TRBJ2-1
d_gene: -
abundance: -
v_gene: TRBV7-8

CDR3aa: CASSVEGIETQYF
CDR3nt: TGTGCCAGCAGCGTAGAGGGAATAGAGACCCAGTACTTC
j_gene: TRBJ2-5
d_gene: -
abundance: -
v_gene: TRBV9

CDR3aa: CATIMRKGVANEQFF
CDR3nt: TGTGCCACCATAATGCGTAAGGGGGTAGCCAATGAGCAGTTCTTC
j_gene: TRBJ2-1
d_gene: -
abundance: -
v_gene: TRBV19

CDR3aa: CASSPIAGGPGTDTQYF
CDR3nt: TGTGCCAGCAGCCCAATAGCGGGAGGGCCGGGAACAGATACGCAGTATTTT
j_gene: TRBJ2-3
d_gene: TRBD2
abundance: -
v_gene: TRBV28

CDR3aa: CAISDPAGGKNIQYF
CDR3nt: TGTGCCATCAGTGACCCGGCGGGGGGCAAAAACATTCAGTACTTC
j_gene: TRBJ2-4
d_gene: TRBD2
abundance: -
v_gene: TRBV10-3

CDR3aa: CSVGGGGTDTQYF
CDR3nt: TGCAGCGTGGGGGGAGGGGGCACAGATACGCAGTATTTT
j_gene: TRBJ2-3
d_gene: TRBD2
abundance: -
v_gene: TRBV29-1

CDR3aa: CASSPTGVGANVLTF
CDR3nt: TGTGCCAGCTCACCAACAGGGGTGGGGGCCAACGTCCTGACTTTC
j_gene: TRBJ2-6
d_gene: TRBD1
abundance: -
v_gene: TRBV18

CDR3aa: CASSSGGGPQHF
CDR3nt: TGTGCCAGCAGTTCGGGCGGCGGGCCCCAGCATTTT
j_gene: TRBJ1-5
d_gene: -
abundance: -
v_gene: TRBV27

CDR3aa: CASSFVGTVNTGELFF
CDR3nt: TGTGCCAGCAGCTTCGTCGGGACAGTTAACACCGGGGAGCTGTTTTTT
j_gene: TRBJ2-2
d_gene: TRBD1
abundance: -
v_gene: TRBV11-2

CDR3aa: CASSQDYPGSTYEQYF
CDR3nt: TGCGCCAGCAGCCAAGACTACCCGGGCTCGACCTACGAGCAGTACTTC
j_gene: TRBJ2-7
d_gene: -
abundance: -
v_gene: TRBV4-1

CDR3aa: CASSHGGPGVYGYTF
CDR3nt: TGTGCCAGTAGTCACGGCGGACCGGGCGTCTATGGCTACACCTTC
j_gene: TRBJ1-2
d_gene: -
abundance: -
v_gene: TRBV19

CDR3aa: CASSQLLAGGETQYF
CDR3nt: TGCGCCAGCAGCCAATTACTAGCGGGAGGGGAGACCCAGTACTTC
j_gene: TRBJ2-5
d_gene: TRBD2
abundance: few
v_gene: TRBV4-1

CDR3aa: CASSLEASGSTDTQYF
CDR3nt: TGTGCCAGCAGCTTAGAGGCTAGCGGGAGCACAGATACGCAGTATTTT
j_gene: TRBJ2-3
d_gene: TRBD2
abundance: -
v_gene: TRBV7-6

CDR3aa: CASTWTSDYGYTF
CDR3nt: TGTGCCAGCACCTGGACAAGTGACTATGGCTACACCTTC
j_gene: TRBJ1-2
d_gene: -
abundance: -
v_gene: TRBV28

CDR3aa: CASSYSNWNRETQYF
CDR3nt: TGTGCCAGCAGTTACTCGAACTGGAACCGTGAGACCCAGTACTTC
j_gene: TRBJ2-5
d_gene: -
abundance: -
v_gene: TRBV6-5

CDR3aa: CASSQGLVSYNEQFF
CDR3nt: TGCGCCAGCAGCCAAGGGCTAGTCTCCTACAATGAGCAGTTCTTC
j_gene: TRBJ2-1
d_gene: -
abundance: -
v_gene: TRBV4-1

CDR3aa: CSVDEGLGGYTF
CDR3nt: TGCAGCGTTGACGAAGGGCTGGGCGGCTACACCTTC
j_gene: TRBJ1-2
d_gene: -
abundance: -
v_gene: TRBV29-1

CDR3aa: CAISGDRGYQPQHF
CDR3nt: TGTGCCATCAGTGGGGACAGGGGGTATCAGCCCCAGCATTTT
j_gene: TRBJ1-5
d_gene: TRBD1
abundance: once
v_gene: TRBV10-3

CDR3aa: CASSSGLAGSPRQYF
CDR3nt: TGTGCCAGCAGCTCTGGACTAGCGGGGAGCCCTAGGCAGTATTTT
j_gene: TRBJ2-3
d_gene: TRBD2
abundance: large
v_gene: TRBV7-6

CDR3aa: CASSDGSHNEQFF
CDR3nt: TGTGCCAGCAGTGACGGGAGTCACAATGAGCAGTTCTTC
j_gene: TRBJ2-1
d_gene: -
abundance: -
v_gene: TRBV6-1

CDR3aa: CASSLSAAGLYNEQFF
CDR3nt: TGTGCCAGCAGCCTATCGGCGGCGGGACTTTACAATGAGCAGTTCTTC
j_gene: TRBJ2-1
d_gene: -
abundance: -
v_gene: TRBV7-2

CDR3aa: CASSLRVAAGGGELFF
CDR3nt: TGTGCCAGTAGCCTTCGAGTAGCGGCGGGCGGCGGGGAGCTGTTTTTT
j_gene: TRBJ2-2
d_gene: -
abundance: -
v_gene: TRBV19

CDR3aa: CSVEGRVGGSYEQYF
CDR3nt: TGCAGCGTTGAAGGACGCGTTGGAGGCTCCTACGAGCAGTACTTC
j_gene: TRBJ2-7
d_gene: -
abundance: -
v_gene: TRBV29-1

CDR3aa: CASSLSGSGETQYF
CDR3nt: TGTGCCAGCAGCTTGAGCGGGAGTGGAGAGACCCAGTACTTC
j_gene: TRBJ2-5
d_gene: TRBD2
abundance: -
v_gene: TRBV5-6

CDR3aa: CASSQQSRPGLAGFGQYF
CDR3nt: TGTGCCAGCAGCCAACAATCCAGACCGGGACTAGCGGGGTTTGGGCAGTACTTC
j_gene: TRBJ2-7
d_gene: TRBD2
abundance: -
v_gene: TRBV4-2

CDR3aa: CASSLRNRISSYEQYF
CDR3nt: TGTGCCAGCAGCTTGCGGAACCGCATTAGCTCCTACGAGCAGTACTTC
j_gene: TRBJ2-7
d_gene: -
abundance: few
v_gene: TRBV5-4